Each of the 23 T cell receptor beta chains below was sequenced from the same sample in a study of T-cell reconstitution after alpha-beta-depleted transplantation in children. Unique molecular identifiers were built into the TCRbeta library. Each CDR3 protein is one row after TCRdb ran MiXCR on the PCR reads. The sample has roughly 310,000 distinct CDR3 sequences, approximately 23% seen once; the top ten hold roughly 11%. This specimen consisted of PBMCs, mostly from graft donor cells, obtained 180 days after TCRalphabeta/CD19-depleted stem cell transplant. The receptors here all came from a male patient younger than 18 who had a stem cell transplant for acute lymphoblastic leukemia, so the T cells may come from the graft donor.

V is TRBV19 and J is TRBJ1-5; D not resolved. The germline CDR1 and CDR2 sequences are LNHDA and SQIVND (reference sequence). Trimming shortened V by 6 bases and J by 0 bases, and 12 bases separated the two germline ends. The CDR3 contains 15 residues. CDR3 in DNA: TGTGCCAGTAGCGAGGGTCCTTCTAGCAATCAGCCCCAGCATTTT. It is translated as CASSEGPSSNQPQHF. The full variable domain, in which reference TRBV19 and TRBJ1-5 provide the parts outside the CDR3, is DGGITQSPKYLFRKEGQNVTLSCEQNLNHDAMYWYRQDPGQGLRLIYYSQIVNDFQKGDIAEGYSVSREKKESFPLTVTSAQKNPTAFYLCASSEGPSSNQPQHFGDGTRLSIL.

This chain connects TRBV19 to TRBJ1-2, with D hard to call. V was pared by 10 bases and J by 2 bases, with 14 bases between. Germline V gives CDR1 LNHDA, CDR2 SQIVND (reference sequence). The CDR3 is 13 amino acids. This CDR3 reads CATHPGRNYGYTF. In DNA, the CDR3 is TGTGCCACACACCCCGGGCGGAACTATGGCTACACCTTC.

This clonotype was found a few times. The chain has TRBV12-3 or TRBV12-4 and TRBJ2-1; perhaps TRBD1 as D (6 bases). The CDR3 is 12 residues long. V was cut by 8 bases and J by 4 bases, with 9 bases left in between. CDR3 in DNA: TGTGCCAGCGAGGGGGTGTACAATGAGCAGTTCTTC. Residues: CASEGVYNEQFF.

This clonotype was seen a handful of times. The rearrangement uses TRBV5-1 and TRBJ2-4, with 7 bases that match TRBD1. The V and J ends lost 5 bases and 4 bases, in that order; junction bases with no gene match: 9. This CDR3 comprises 15 residues. Per the germline V gene, CDR1 is SGHRS and CDR2 is YFSETQ. Written as DNA, the CDR3 is TGCGCCAGCAGATCCTCCGGGACAGCTAAAAACATTCAGTACTTC. Translating gives CASRSSGTAKNIQYF.

This clonotype was observed many times. The V and J genes are TRBV5-1 and TRBJ2-2, with TRBD2 as a possible D gene (6 bases). Between the trimmed V and J ends, which lost 0 bases and 3 bases, there was a span of 6 bases. The CDR3 length is 14 residues. Germline V CDR1 and CDR2: SGHRS, YFSETQ. CDR3 in DNA: TGCGCCAGCAGCTTGGGGGACTACACCGGGGAGCTGTTTTTT. Translating it yields CASSLGDYTGELFF.

The CDR3 sequence: CASSLIPPEAFF. Here the CDR3 DNA reads TGCGCCAGCAGCTTGATCCCACCTGAAGCTTTCTTT. The rearrangement links TRBV5-1 to TRBJ1-1; D gene ambiguous. The CDR3 has 12 residues. CDR1 is SGHRS, CDR2 YFSETQ, per germline. V lost 1 base to trimming and J lost 6 bases, with 7 bases between them.

The gene calls are TRBV20-1 and TRBJ2-7, with unresolved D. Trimming removed 0 bases from V and 2 bases from J, with 2 bases in between. Germline V gene lookup returns CDR1 DFQATT and CDR2 SNEGSKA (reference sequence). CDR3 length: 11 amino acids. CDR3 nucleotide sequence: TGCAGTGCTAGAGATCCCTACGAGCAGTACTTC. As protein: CSARDPYEQYF.

This sequence joins TRBV7-8 and TRBJ2-1; D perhaps matches TRBD1 (5 bases). Germline lookup yields CDR1 SGHVS and CDR2 FQNEAQ. V was trimmed by 2 bases and J by 6 bases, leaving 14 bases between them. The CDR3 covers 15 residues. CDR3 in amino acids: CASSLTRDRPNEQFF. In DNA form, the CDR3 reads TGTGCCAGCAGCTTAACCCGAGACAGACCCAATGAGCAGTTCTTC.

This clonotype has a handful of counts. The rearrangement uses TRBV20-1 and TRBJ1-1; tentative D call: TRBD1 (6 bases). Germline CDR1 and CDR2: DFQATT and SNEGSKA (reference sequence). The CDR3 contains 12 residues. Between the trimmed V and J ends, which lost 2 bases and 5 bases, there was a span of 9 bases. The CDR3 nucleotides read TGCAGTGCTAGATACAGGGAAACTGAAGCTTTCTTT. It encodes CSARYRETEAFF.

The chain uses TRBV12-3 or TRBV12-4 and TRBJ1-1; D might be TRBD1 (6 bases). The CDR3 extends over 17 amino acids. V was trimmed by 3 bases and J by 3 bases, leaving 20 bases between them. CDR3 loop: CASSFSEGVRTDTEAFF. The CDR3 DNA follows: TGTGCCAGCAGTTTCTCGGAGGGGGTAAGGACGGACACTGAAGCTTTCTTT.

The chain is built from TRBV6-1 and TRBJ2-3; possible D gene TRBD2, 5 bases. In germline, CDR1 is MNHNS, CDR2 SASEGT. This CDR3 has 17 residues. V lost 5 bases, J lost 0 bases, and 18 bases lay in between. Here the CDR3 DNA reads TGTGCCAGCAGTCTAACGCAGAGGGCGGCTAGCACAGATACGCAGTATTTT. It translates to CASSLTQRAASTDTQYF.

This clonotype was seen only a few times. The J gene is TRBJ2-7, the V gene TRBV5-6, with 7 bases that match TRBD1. Germline trimming cut 4 bases from V and 5 bases from J; bases unmatched to any gene: 3. This CDR3 comprises 12 residues. Germline V gene lookup returns CDR1 SGHDT and CDR2 YYEEEE. The CDR3 reads CASSHDRDEQYF. The CDR3 bases are TGTGCCAGCAGCCACGACAGGGACGAGCAGTACTTC. Variable domain in full (rest from reference TRBV5-6 and TRBJ2-7): DAGVTQSPTHLIKTRGQQVTLRCSPKSGHDTVSWYQQALGQGPQFIFQYYEEEERQRGNFPDRFSGHQFPNYSSELNVNALLLGDSALYLCASSHDRDEQYFGPGTRLTVT.

This clonotype was detected ten times or more. The chain recombines TRBV20-1 with TRBJ2-1; D not certain. V dropped 0 bases and J dropped 3 bases, with 15 bases sitting between them. Germline V lookup: CDR1 DFQATT, CDR2 SNEGSKA (reference sequence). This CDR3 contains 16 residues. The CDR3 DNA reads as TGCAGTGCTAGAGAAGAATGGCGGAGAGGCTACAATGAGCAGTTCTTC. This encodes CSAREEWRRGYNEQFF.

This clonotype was detected a few times. The rearrangement uses TRBV20-1 and TRBJ2-3; D is unresolved. The CDR3 sequence is 13 residues long. CDR1 is DFQATT, CDR2 SNEGSKA, per germline (reference sequence). The germline V and J ends were trimmed by 3 bases and 4 bases, with 11 bases remaining between them. CDR3 region: CSASGRSPDTQYF. The CDR3 region has the DNA TGCAGTGCTAGCGGAAGGAGCCCAGATACGCAGTATTTT.

The gene calls are TRBV5-1 and TRBJ1-2; D remains unclear. The CDR3 is 13 residues long. Trimming took 2 bases from V and 0 from J, leaving 5 bases between them. Germline V gene data show CDR1 as SGHRS and CDR2 as YFSETQ. DNA for the CDR3: TGCGCCAGCAGCTTTGGGGCTAACTATGGCTACACCTTC. Protein product: CASSFGANYGYTF.

This clonotype was counted a few times. V and J are TRBV29-1 and TRBJ2-1, with D uncertain. Per the germline V gene, CDR1 is SQVTM and CDR2 is ANQGSEA. The CDR3 is made up of 11 amino acids. V was pared by 5 bases and J by 8 bases, with 10 bases between. The CDR3 DNA is TGCAGCGTTTCTAGGCGCGATGAGCAGTTCTTC. This gives the protein CSVSRRDEQFF.

This chain connects TRBV20-1 to TRBJ1-6, with 7 bases lining up with TRBD1. The CDR3 totals 15 residues. After removal of 7 bases from V and 10 bases from J, the junction contained 16 bases not matched to a gene. Germline CDR1 DFQATT, CDR2 SNEGSKA (reference sequence). CDR3 nucleotides: TGCAGTGGGGCCGAACAGGGGCTGTTGGACTCACCCCTCCACTTT. Amino acids: CSGAEQGLLDSPLHF.

This clonotype was recorded a few times. This sequence joins TRBV4-1 and TRBJ2-1; TRBD2 aligns across 8 bases. Germline CDR1 reads MGHRA; CDR2 reads YSYEKL. This CDR3 comprises 18 residues. The trim removed 1 base at V and 1 base at J, leaving 9 bases unmatched. CDR3 loop: CASSQVDLGLGSYNEQFF. The CDR3 DNA follows: TGCGCCAGCAGCCAAGTAGATCTGGGACTAGGGTCCTACAATGAGCAGTTCTTC.

This clonotype occurred a few times. The genes are TRBV7-9 and TRBJ2-5; D is perhaps TRBD2 (5 bases). Trimming stripped 1 base from V and 6 bases from J, with 9 bases between. Germline CDR1 SEHNR, CDR2 FQNEAQ (reference sequence). CDR3 length equals 13 residues. CDR3 amino acids: CASSLGGGQTQYF. In DNA form, the CDR3 reads TGTGCCAGCAGCTTAGGAGGCGGGCAGACCCAGTACTTC.

The sample holds a few counts of this clonotype. V is TRBV5-1 and J is TRBJ2-3; unclear D gene. The CDR3 extends over 14 amino acids. The V end was cut by 1 base, the J end by 1 base, with 7 bases between. CDR1 is SGHRS and CDR2 is YFSETQ in the germline V gene. The CDR3 DNA reads TGCGCCAGCAGCTTGAGCGTGGGCACAGATACGCAGTATTTT. This sequence encodes CASSLSVGTDTQYF.

The chain recombines TRBV5-1 with TRBJ2-1; D could derive from TRBD1 or TRBD2 (5 bases each). Trimming shortened V by 4 bases and J by 3 bases, and 11 bases separated the two germline ends. The germline CDR1 and CDR2 sequences are SGHRS and YFSETQ. The CDR3 has 14 amino acids. Here the CDR3 DNA reads TGCGCCAGCAGCCAGGGACGAAACTACAATGAGCAGTTCTTC. This sequence encodes CASSQGRNYNEQFF.

The chain couples TRBV27 to TRBJ2-7, with 8 positions matching TRBD1. Germline V CDR1 and CDR2: MNHEY, SMNVEV (reference sequence). Trimming cost V 5 bases and J 0 bases; bases outside gene matches: 12. The CDR3 has 17 amino acids. The CDR3 loop reads CASSRPPGTGFSYEQYF. CDR3 in DNA: TGTGCCAGCAGTCGACCTCCAGGGACAGGCTTCTCCTACGAGCAGTACTTC.

The chain couples TRBV12-3 or TRBV12-4 to TRBJ1-6; perhaps TRBD1 as D (5 bases). V was clipped by 2 bases and J by 9 bases, with 14 bases between them. This CDR3 is 15 amino acids long. CDR3 amino acids: CASSLRFGAPSPLHF. CDR3 DNA: TGTGCCAGCAGTTTAAGGTTCGGGGCCCCTTCACCCCTCCACTTT.